The next 3 T cell receptor beta chains were all read from a single sample in a study of T cell repertoires in ileal Crohn's disease. The table came from immunoSEQ multiplex PCR; TCRdb's copy has only in-frame clones and leaves some out. The sample lists roughly 16,000 clones, about 92% seen once, with approximately 3% in the top ten. Sequenced: ileal tissue. The receptors derive from an adult with Crohn's disease.

V is TRBV19 and J is TRBJ2-7, with 7 bases lining up with TRBD1. The CDR3 consists of 12 residues. V lost 9 bases to trimming and J lost 3 bases; unmatched junction nucleotides: 5. Germline assignment: CDR1 LNHDA and CDR2 SQIVND (reference sequence). The CDR3 DNA is TGTGCCAGCCAGGACAGGAACTACGAGCAGTACTTC. It translates to CASQDRNYEQYF.

Only one count was recorded for this clone. The chain joins TRBV15 to TRBJ1-4; no clear D. The germline V gene has CDR1 LNHNV and CDR2 YYDKDF (reference sequence). V was clipped by 1 base and J by 8 bases, with 14 bases between them. The CDR3 extends over 15 amino acids. In DNA, the CDR3 is TGTGCCACCAGCAGAGGAGTAGAAATGGGCGAAAAACTGTTTTTT. This sequence encodes CATSRGVEMGEKLFF.

The V gene is TRBV15, the J gene TRBJ2-1; D is perhaps TRBD1 (7 bases). V lost 3 bases, J lost 6 bases, and 18 bases lay in between. The V gene's germline CDR1 is LNHNV and CDR2 YYDKDF (reference sequence). The CDR3 is 16 amino acids. This CDR3 reads CATSRGRGVGVNEQFF. The CDR3 coding sequence is TGTGCCACCAGCAGGGGCAGGGGGGTAGGGGTCAATGAGCAGTTCTTC.